These 15 T cell receptor beta chains were sequenced from one sample in a study of T-cell reconstitution after alpha-beta-depleted transplantation in children. This sample's TCRbeta library carried unique molecular identifier barcodes. TCRdb independently ran MiXCR on the PCR reads; one entry per CDR3 protein. The table includes around 190,000 distinct CDR3 sequences, roughly 7.1% detected once. The sequencing here drew on PBMCs, taken before TCRalphabeta/CD19-depleted stem cell transplant. The receptors come from a boy younger than 10 with acute lymphoblastic leukemia, due to receive a stem cell transplant.

This clonotype was counted ten times or more. V is TRBV5-1 and J is TRBJ2-7; D unclear. Deletions cut 4 bases from V and 0 bases from J, with 17 bases between. The V gene's germline CDR1 is SGHRS and CDR2 YFSETQ. The CDR3 is made up of 16 amino acids. The CDR3 sequence: CASSLSRTDSSYEQYF. CDR3 in DNA: TGCGCCAGCAGCCTATCAAGGACGGATTCCTCCTACGAGCAGTACTTC.

This clonotype appeared many times. The chain has TRBV20-1 and TRBJ2-1; 9 positions agree with TRBD2. V shed 5 bases, J shed 5 bases, and the junction held 16 bases outside the gene matches. The CDR3 totals 17 residues. The germline V gene encodes CDR1 DFQATT and CDR2 SNEGSKA (reference sequence). The CDR3 bases are TGCAGTGCTCCTAAGGGAGCGGGGGGCCCCCTTAACAATGAGCAGTTCTTC. Translation gives CSAPKGAGGPLNNEQFF.

This clonotype has a count of ten or more. This chain connects TRBV2 to TRBJ2-3; D call uncertain. V was cut by 1 base and J by 3 bases, with 11 bases left in between. This CDR3 contains 15 residues. Looked up from germline, CDR1 is SNHLY and CDR2 is FYNNEI. The CDR3 spells CASSEGPIVTDTQYF. In nucleotides, the CDR3 is TGTGCCAGCAGTGAAGGGCCTATCGTGACAGATACGCAGTATTTT.

This clonotype was recorded at least ten times. The V and J genes are TRBV12-3 or TRBV12-4 and TRBJ2-1, with 11 bases identical to TRBD2. CDR3 length equals 20 residues. The V and J ends lost 6 bases and 9 bases, in that order; junction bases with no gene match: 25. The DNA for the CDR3 is TGTGCCAGCAGCCAGAGGGAAGCAGGGGGCGCGTTAGCGGGAGGGGGTGAGCAGTTCTTC. Protein: CASSQREAGGALAGGGEQFF.

This clonotype was counted only a few times. The chain carries TRBV5-4 and TRBJ2-3, with D perhaps TRBD2 (6 bases). This CDR3 comprises 15 residues. The V end lost 2 bases, the J end lost 0 bases, and 10 bases lay between the germline ends. Germline lookup yields CDR1 SGHNT and CDR2 YYREEE (reference sequence). CDR3 in amino acids: CASSFVGTSTDTQYF. In nucleotides, the CDR3 is TGTGCCAGCAGCTTCGTTGGGACTAGCACAGATACGCAGTATTTT.

This clonotype was observed many times. J is TRBJ2-2 and V is TRBV24-1; D might be TRBD1 (6 bases). Trimming took 10 bases from V and 4 from J, leaving 15 bases between them. CDR1 is KGHDR and CDR2 is SFDVKD in the germline V gene. This CDR3 region has 14 residues. The CDR3 sequence is CATVTGLGTGELFF. CDR3 DNA sequence: TGTGCCACAGTTACAGGGTTGGGCACCGGGGAGCTGTTTTTT.

This clonotype was counted between two and nine times. CDR3 amino acids: CASSQDEQGTPYEQYF. CDR3 bases: TGCGCCAGCAGCCAAGATGAACAGGGTACCCCCTACGAGCAGTACTTC. This chain connects TRBV4-3 to TRBJ2-7, with D tentatively TRBD1 (6 bases). CDR1 is LGHNA and CDR2 is YSLEER in the germline V gene. The CDR3 contains 16 residues. Trimming shortened V by 0 bases and J by 2 bases, and 14 bases separated the two germline ends.

The chain combines TRBV9 with TRBJ2-1, with 10 bases matching TRBD2. The germline gives CDR1 SGDLS, CDR2 YYNGEE. The CDR3 is made up of 15 amino acids. The trim removed 0 bases at V and 7 bases at J, leaving 4 bases unmatched. CDR3 amino acids: CASSVGLAGVNEQFF. Written as DNA, the CDR3 is TGTGCCAGCAGCGTAGGTCTAGCGGGAGTGAATGAGCAGTTCTTC.

This clonotype was recorded at least ten times. The chain is built from TRBV4-2 and TRBJ1-1; D is uncertain. CDR3 length equals 14 residues. Looked up from germline, CDR1 is LGHNA and CDR2 is YNFKEQ. Trimming cost V 0 bases and J 6 bases, with 11 bases left between them. The CDR3: CASSQDMGFSEAFF. In DNA, the CDR3 is TGTGCCAGCAGCCAAGATATGGGGTTTTCTGAAGCTTTCTTT.

In this sample, this clonotype turned up a few times. This chain uses TRBV29-1 with TRBJ1-2; 7 nucleotides match TRBD1. V shed 5 bases and J 6 bases; nucleotides not matched to a gene: 3. This CDR3 is 11 amino acids long. The germline V gene encodes CDR1 SQVTM and CDR2 ANQGSEA. The CDR3 nucleotides are TGCAGCGTTTCCACAGGGGATGGCTACACCTTC. Translated, it gives CSVSTGDGYTF.

This clonotype showed up just a few times. The V gene is TRBV4-3, the J gene TRBJ2-5; tentatively, D is TRBD2 (6 bases). Germline V gene data show CDR1 as LGHNA and CDR2 as YSLEER. Trimming pared 0 bases from V and 1 base from J, leaving 12 bases between. This CDR3 is built from 16 residues. CDR3 sequence: CASSQDLTGGQETQYF. Here the CDR3 DNA reads TGCGCCAGCAGCCAAGATCTTACCGGGGGCCAAGAGACCCAGTACTTC.

This clonotype was observed at least ten times. V usage is TRBV7-3 and J usage is TRBJ2-3; 12 bases are shared with TRBD1. After removal of 4 bases from V and 4 bases from J, the junction contained 3 bases not matched to a gene. The germline V gene has CDR1 SGHTA and CDR2 FQGTGA. This CDR3 region has 15 residues. Here the CDR3 reads CASSSGQGASDTQYF. The CDR3, as DNA: TGTGCCAGCAGCTCGGGACAGGGGGCATCAGATACGCAGTATTTT.

This clonotype occurred a few times. V usage is TRBV20-1 and J usage is TRBJ1-2, with D perhaps TRBD1 (5 bases). Germline V gene data show CDR1 as DFQATT and CDR2 as SNEGSKA (reference sequence). The V end was cut by 7 bases, the J end by 6 bases, with 18 bases between. The length of the CDR3 is 13 residues. CDR3 protein: CSDGAGAGDGYTF. The DNA for the CDR3 is TGCAGTGATGGGGCTGGTGCGGGAGATGGCTACACCTTC.

This clonotype appeared many times. This chain links TRBV18 with TRBJ2-7, with 8 bases lining up with TRBD2. The CDR3 length is 13 residues. CDR1 is KGHSH, CDR2 LQKENI, per germline. Germline trimming cut 2 bases from V and 7 bases from J; bases unmatched to any gene: 4. The CDR3 sequence is CASSPLASGEQYF. CDR3 bases: TGTGCCAGCTCACCATTGGCTAGCGGGGAGCAGTACTTC. The whole variable domain, remainder taken from reference TRBV18 and TRBJ2-7, is NAGVMQNPRHLVRRRGQEARLRCSPMKGHSHVYWYRQLPEEGLKFMVYLQKENIIDESGMPKERFSAEFPKEGPSILRIQQVVRGDSAAYFCASSPLASGEQYFGPGTRLTVT.

This clonotype appeared a few times. The chain couples TRBV12-3 or TRBV12-4 to TRBJ2-6, with unresolved D. The CDR3 length is 19 residues. Deletions cut 2 bases from V and 0 bases from J, with 17 bases between. In DNA form, the CDR3 reads TGTGCCAGCAGTTTACGGTTGAGACGGAGAGACTCTGGGGCCAACGTCCTGACTTTC. It translates to CASSLRLRRRDSGANVLTF.